The source of this T cell receptor (beta chain) is a study of response to subunit inactivated influenza vaccine. This CDR3 is built from 19 residues. Germline V gene lookup returns CDR1 LGHDT and CDR2 YNNKEL (reference sequence). V was pared by 0 bases and J by 0 bases, with 7 bases of the junction left unmatched. One entry per CDR3 protein results from TCRdb running MiXCR on the RT-PCR reads. The table shows 250,000 to 350,000 distinct CDR3 sequences, with over 20% occurring only once. The rearrangement links TRBV3-1 to TRBJ2-2; 10 nucleotides match TRBD2. This TCR was recovered from a man between 50 and 69 years old who received an inactivated influenza vaccine. Specimen: PBMCs from blood, collected about 20 months after vaccination. The CDR3 region is CASSQELAGGLTNTGELFF. CDR3 DNA sequence: TGTGCCAGCAGCCAAGAATTAGCGGGAGGCCTAACGAACACCGGGGAGCTGTTTTTT.